This is a list of T cell receptor beta chains from one sample in a study of blood T cell repertoires in COVID-19. Repertoires were generated with immunoSEQ multiplex PCR, while TCRdb's copy carries only in-frame clones and drops some. The sample includes around 56,000 clones, 80% to 85% of them seen just once. The sequenced sample consisted of peripheral blood. These receptors all come from a woman of 80 years or more with active or convalescent COVID-19. Each CDR3 is given without its conserved first and last residue. The order of the fields is CDR3 protein, CDR3 length, V gene, J gene.

ASSPLGGVNTEAF	13	TRBV18	TRBJ1-1
ASSQAGVSNEQY	12	TRBV3-1/TRBV3-2	TRBJ2-7
ASSLQGAGWQETQY	14	TRBV5-1	TRBJ2-5
ASSERGSFTYSGNTIY	16	TRBV2	TRBJ1-3
ASSLAGQGTYGYT	13	TRBV14	TRBJ1-2
ASSVGTGEQKLF	12	TRBV2	TRBJ1-4
ASSFNRLDYEQF	12	TRBV7-2	TRBJ2-1
ASRRLRDGGYNSPLH	15	TRBV2	TRBJ1-6
ASSFGDTNIYEQY	13	TRBV7-9	TRBJ2-7
ASSYSWTGAGDSQY	14	TRBV6-5	TRBJ2-5
ASSRGTGVNEQF	12	TRBV19	TRBJ2-1
ASSFGQILSSYNSPLH	16	TRBV7-9	TRBJ1-6
ASSTEGAYEQY	11	TRBV19	TRBJ2-7
ATTPPGRGGGELF	13	TRBV6-5	TRBJ2-2
ASIATGVNYGYT	12	TRBV19	TRBJ1-2
ASSEASVVGYT	11	TRBV6-1	TRBJ1-2
ASSQSGGPGQRGYT	14	TRBV23-1	TRBJ1-2
ASSPPGGSEAF	11	TRBV19	TRBJ1-1
ASSLGTGSEAF	11	TRBV5-1	TRBJ1-1
ASSLTSGGIYEQY	13	TRBV5-4	TRBJ2-7
ASSPQGNTEAF	11	TRBV12-3/TRBV12-4	TRBJ1-1
ASGTEVRTEAF	11	TRBV28	TRBJ1-1
ASRAAQGSNEQF	12	TRBV10-2	TRBJ2-1
ASSLHGGGDGYT	12	TRBV5-1	TRBJ1-2
ASSLTGQGNEKLF	13	TRBV5-1	TRBJ1-4
ASSSRQGRESSYNSPLH	17	TRBV7-2	TRBJ1-6
ASSIDGRVGTSEAF	14	TRBV19	TRBJ1-1
ASSSQAGGAYNEQF	14	TRBV5-6	TRBJ2-1
ASSQAGGSNSPLH	13	TRBV4-1	TRBJ1-6
ASSLGAGASYEQY	13	TRBV7-3	TRBJ2-7
ASSFQGSGADTQY	13	TRBV5-1	TRBJ2-3
ASSPPRNTEAF	11	TRBV9	TRBJ1-1
ASNEGGDTEAF	11	TRBV10-3	TRBJ1-1
ASSTTENQPQH	11	TRBV6-6	TRBJ1-5
SVGVNEQF	8	TRBV29-1	TRBJ2-1
ASRRDWSTDTQY	12	TRBV19	TRBJ2-3